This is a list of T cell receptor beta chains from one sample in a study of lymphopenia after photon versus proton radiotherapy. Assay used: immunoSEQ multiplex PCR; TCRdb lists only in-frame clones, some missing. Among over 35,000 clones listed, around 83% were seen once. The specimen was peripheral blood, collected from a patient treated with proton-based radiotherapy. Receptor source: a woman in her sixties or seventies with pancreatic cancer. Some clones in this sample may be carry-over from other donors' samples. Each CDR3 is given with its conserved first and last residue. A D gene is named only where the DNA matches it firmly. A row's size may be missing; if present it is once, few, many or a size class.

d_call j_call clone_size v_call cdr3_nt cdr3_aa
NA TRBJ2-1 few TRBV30 TGTGCCTGGAGTGTGGGCGGGACCAGCAATGAGCAGTTCTTC CAWSVGGTSNEQFF
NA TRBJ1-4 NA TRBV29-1 TGCAGCGTTTCAGGGGCAACTAATGAAAAACTGTTTTTT CSVSGATNEKLFF
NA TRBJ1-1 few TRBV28 TGTGCCAGCAGAACGCAGTTTTTGGCGGTTTCGAACACTGAAGCTTTCTTT CASRTQFLAVSNTEAFF
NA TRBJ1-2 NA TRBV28 TGTGCCAGCAGTCCAGCGCCTGTCTATGGCTACACCTTC CASSPAPVYGYTF
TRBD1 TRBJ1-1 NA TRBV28 TGTGCCAGCAGTTTAACAGGGGGCGCAAGGAGAGCTTTCTTT CASSLTGGARRAFF
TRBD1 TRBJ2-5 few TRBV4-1 TGCGCCAGCACCCTCCAGACAGGGGTTGAGACCCAGTACTTC CASTLQTGVETQYF
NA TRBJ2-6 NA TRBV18 TGTGCCAGCTCACCAACAGGAAGCTCTGGGGCCAACGTCCTGACTTTC CASSPTGSSGANVLTF
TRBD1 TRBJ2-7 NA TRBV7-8 TGTGCCAGCAGCTTTAAGGGACAGGGGTTTTACGAGCAGTACTTC CASSFKGQGFYEQYF
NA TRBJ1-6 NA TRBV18 TGTGCCAGCTCACCTCTCGGCAGGGAGGGACCCCTCCACTTT CASSPLGREGPLHF
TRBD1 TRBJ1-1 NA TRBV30 TGTGCCTGGAGTGTAGGAGGGGGCATCACTGAAGCTTTCTTT CAWSVGGGITEAFF
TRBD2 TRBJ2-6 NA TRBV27 TGTGCCAGCAGTTTACTAGCGGGAGGGCCCTCTGGGGCCAACGTCCTGACTTTC CASSLLAGGPSGANVLTF
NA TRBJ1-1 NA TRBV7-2 TGTGCCAGCAGCTTTTCAACACCGCCGCGAACTGAAGCTTTCTTT CASSFSTPPRTEAFF
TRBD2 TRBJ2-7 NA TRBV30 TGTGCCGGGACTAGCGGGAGCTACGAGCAGTACTTC CAGTSGSYEQYF
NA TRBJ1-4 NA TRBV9 TGTGCCAGCAGCGTAGCCGAAGGTGAAAGGGGAAAACTGTTTTTT CASSVAEGERGKLFF
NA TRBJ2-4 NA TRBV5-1 TGCGCCAGCAGCTTGGCCCCGGACAGAGAAAACATTCAGTACTTC CASSLAPDRENIQYF
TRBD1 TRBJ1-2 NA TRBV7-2 TGTGCCAGCAGCTTAAACAGGGGGACGACTGGCTACACCTTC CASSLNRGTTGYTF
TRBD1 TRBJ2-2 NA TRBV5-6 TGTGCCAGCAGAGCCAGGGGTCCAACTAAACAGGGGGCATATGGGGAGCTGTTTTTT CASRARGPTKQGAYGELFF
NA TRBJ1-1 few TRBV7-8 TGTGCCAGCAGCTTAGCTCTGGGCCCGAACACTGAAGCTTTCTTT CASSLALGPNTEAFF
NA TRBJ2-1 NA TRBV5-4 TGTGCCAGCAGCTTGGCAGCTAATGGGGTGTACAATGAGCAGTTCTTC CASSLAANGVYNEQFF
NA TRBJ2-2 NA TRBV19 TGTGCCAGTAGTATAGTGAGTCAGGGGGAGCTGTTTTTT CASSIVSQGELFF
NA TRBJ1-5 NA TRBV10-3 TGTGCCATCAGTGAATTTGGACAGTATAGCAATCAGCCCCAGCATTTT CAISEFGQYSNQPQHF
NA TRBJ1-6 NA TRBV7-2 TGTGCCAGCAGCCTAGAGGTTCACGCCGGAGGGTCACCCCTCCACTTT CASSLEVHAGGSPLHF
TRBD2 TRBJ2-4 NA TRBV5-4 TGTGCCAGCAGCCAAGATATCCGGACTATAGCGGGCGGGAAAAACATTCAGTACTTC CASSQDIRTIAGGKNIQYF
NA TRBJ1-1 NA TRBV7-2 TGTGCCAGCAGCTTAGCCTTCACTGAAGCTTTCTTT CASSLAFTEAFF
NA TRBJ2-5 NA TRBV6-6 TGTGCCAGCAGTTACTGGGCTATAGAGACCCAGTACTTC CASSYWAIETQYF
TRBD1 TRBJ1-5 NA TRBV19 TGTGCCAGTAGCAAAAACAGGGGGCCAAATCAGCCCCAGCATTTT CASSKNRGPNQPQHF
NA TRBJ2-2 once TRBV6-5 TGTGCCAGCCTGCCTGGTAGCCGGAACACCGGGGAGCTGTTTTTT CASLPGSRNTGELFF
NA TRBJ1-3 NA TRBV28 TGTGCCAGCAGTTTAGGGACAACGGGAAACACCATATATTTT CASSLGTTGNTIYF
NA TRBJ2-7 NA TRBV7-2 TGTGCCAGCAGCTTAGGGTCAGGGGTCTACGAGCAGTACTTC CASSLGSGVYEQYF
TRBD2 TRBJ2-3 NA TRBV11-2 TGTGCCAGCAGCGCCGGACTAGCGGGAGGGCCCTCGGAAGATACGCAGTATTTT CASSAGLAGGPSEDTQYF
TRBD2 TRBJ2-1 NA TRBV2 TGTGCCAGCAAACCGGGACTAGCAACCAATGAGCAGTTCTTC CASKPGLATNEQFF
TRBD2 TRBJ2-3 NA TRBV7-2 TGTGCCAGCAGTCAAAATCTAGCGGGAGTAGATACGCAGTATTTT CASSQNLAGVDTQYF
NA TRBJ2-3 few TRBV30 TGTGCCTGCCAAAAACCCCCAGCGGGTAGCACAGATACGCAGTATTTT CACQKPPAGSTDTQYF
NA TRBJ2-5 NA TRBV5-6 TGTGCCAGCAGCTCGGAAGGACGGGGACAAGAGACCCAGTACTTC CASSSEGRGQETQYF
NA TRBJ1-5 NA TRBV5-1 TGCGCCAGCAGCTTGGGGTCAGATCAGCCCCAGCATTTT CASSLGSDQPQHF
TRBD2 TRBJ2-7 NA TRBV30 TGTGCCTGGAGCATAGCGGGAGGGACGTACGAGCAGTACTTC CAWSIAGGTYEQYF
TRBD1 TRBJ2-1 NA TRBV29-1 TGCAGCGTTGAAGACTTAATCGACAGGGAAGAGCAGTTCTTC CSVEDLIDREEQFF
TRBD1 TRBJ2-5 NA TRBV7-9 TGTGCCAGCAGCTTAGGAGGGACAGGGTGGGAGACCCAGTACTTC CASSLGGTGWETQYF
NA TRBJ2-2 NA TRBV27 TGTGCCAGCAGACCTTACGGGATTAACACCGGGGAGCTGTTTTTT CASRPYGINTGELFF
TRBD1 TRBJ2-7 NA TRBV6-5 TGTGCCACCAGACCGGGACAGGGTTTCTCTAACGAGCAGTACTTC CATRPGQGFSNEQYF
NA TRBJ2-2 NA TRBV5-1 TGCGCCAGCAGCTTGGGGGGGAACACCGGGGAGCTGTTTTTT CASSLGGNTGELFF
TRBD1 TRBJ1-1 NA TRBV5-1 TGCGCCAGCAGCACGGGACAGGGGTTTTTGAGCACTGAAGCTTTCTTT CASSTGQGFLSTEAFF
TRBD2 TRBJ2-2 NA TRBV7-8 TGTGCCAGCAGCTTATATTTCGGACTAGCGGGAGGTGGCACCGGGGAGCTGTTTTTT CASSLYFGLAGGGTGELFF
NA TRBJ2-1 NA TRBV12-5 TGTGCTAGTGGTACCACGGAAGGGTTGAATGAGCAGTTCTTC CASGTTEGLNEQFF
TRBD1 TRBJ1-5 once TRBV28 TGTGCCAGCAGTGCCCTAGATATCCAGGGGGCATGGCAGCCCCAGCATTTT CASSALDIQGAWQPQHF
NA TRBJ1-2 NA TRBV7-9 TGTGCCAGCAGCTTGGGCGGATACTATGGCTACACCTTC CASSLGGYYGYTF
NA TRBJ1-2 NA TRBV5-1 TGCGCCAGCAGCTTGGGCATTTCTAACTATGGCTACACCTTC CASSLGISNYGYTF
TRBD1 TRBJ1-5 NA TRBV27 TGTGCCAGCAGTCGTGGGACAGGGAATCAGCCCCAGCATTTT CASSRGTGNQPQHF
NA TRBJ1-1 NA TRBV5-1 TGCGCCAGCAGCTTGTCTTCGCGGGGGGACACTGAAGCTTTCTTT CASSLSSRGDTEAFF
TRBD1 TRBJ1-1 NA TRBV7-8 TGTGCCAGCAGCTCTACAGGGGCGGCTGAAGCTTTCTTT CASSSTGAAEAFF
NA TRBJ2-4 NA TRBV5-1 TGCGCCAGCGCCGAGCAGGGCGGAGGCAAAAACATTCAGTACTTC CASAEQGGGKNIQYF
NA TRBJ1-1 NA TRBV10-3 TGTGCCATCAGTGTAGAACAGGCAAACACTGAAGCTTTCTTT CAISVEQANTEAFF
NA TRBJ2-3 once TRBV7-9 TGTGCCAGCAGCTCGGGACTAGATACGCAGTATTTT CASSSGLDTQYF
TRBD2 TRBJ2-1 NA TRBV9 TGTGCCAGCAGCCCAGAGGTGGGACTAGCGGGCAGCTCCTACAATGAGCAGTTCTTC CASSPEVGLAGSSYNEQFF
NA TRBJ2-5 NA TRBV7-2 TGTGCCAGCAGCTTAGCGGAGACCCAGTACTTC CASSLAETQYF
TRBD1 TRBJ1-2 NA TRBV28 TGTGCCAGCAGCAAAGGACAGGTTGGCGGCTACACCTTC CASSKGQVGGYTF
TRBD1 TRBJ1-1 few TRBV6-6 TGTGCCAGCAGTCCAGGGGGGCCGCAGGGCTACACTGAAGCTTTCTTT CASSPGGPQGYTEAFF
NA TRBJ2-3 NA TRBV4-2 TGTGCCAGCAGCCTCCGAGGCAGTAGCACAGATACGCAGTATTTT CASSLRGSSTDTQYF
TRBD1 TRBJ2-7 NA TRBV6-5 TGTGCCACCGACAGGGGCCTCTCCTACGAGCAGTACTTC CATDRGLSYEQYF